This entry describes one T cell receptor (beta chain). The target antigen is unknown. Germline V lookup: CDR1 SGHRS, CDR2 YFSETQ. The CDR3 totals 15 residues. These data originate in a study of monozygotic twins with inflammatory bowel disease. Study-wide findings and caveats: Patient repertoires may carry noise from differing immunosuppressive treatments. Differing T cell subtypes remained indistinguishable. Using the inverse Simpson index, IBD patients had lower TCRbeta diversity than healthy co-twins. In these data, no single strong IBD-associated signal or clonotype received support.

Following a re-call of the 5' RACE reads, TCRdb has one entry per CDR3 protein and lacks DNA. This table holds approximately 400,000 distinct CDR3 sequences. The genes are TRBV5-1 and TRBJ1-2; there is no DNA to check the TCRdb D call of TRBD1. Specimen: blood. This sequence originates from a human donor with ulcerative colitis or Crohn's disease, or a healthy co-twin of an affected twin (not recorded which). CDR3 residues: CASSSYPSDSYGYTF.